These T cell receptor beta chains were read from a single sample in a study of T cells after posttransplantation cyclophosphamide. Assay used: immunoSEQ multiplex PCR; TCRdb lists only in-frame clones, some missing. The sample shows about 24,000 clones, none of them appearing just once. The sequenced sample consisted of PBMCs. All receptors derive from a woman in her sixties in good health, CMV-negative, and a related stem cell transplant donor. CDR3s include the opening cysteine and the closing phenylalanine or tryptophan. Each record gives: D gene, J gene, V gene, clone size, CDR3 DNA, CDR3 protein. The D gene is left open where the match is weak. The size entry is marked missing in some rows and otherwise reads once, few, many or a size class.

NA	TRBJ2-3	TRBV4-1	many	TGCGCCAGCAGCCAGTCCGGATGGGGGCGCACAGATACGCAGTATTTT	CASSQSGWGRTDTQYF
TRBD2	TRBJ2-2	TRBV29-1	many	TGCAGCGTTGAAGAAATAGCGGGACCCACCGGGGAGCTGTTTTTT	CSVEEIAGPTGELFF
TRBD2	TRBJ2-1	TRBV9	NA	TGTGCCAGCAGCGTAGGTGGGCGGGGGGGGAATGAGCAGTTCTTC	CASSVGGRGGNEQFF
TRBD1	TRBJ1-1	TRBV6-4	many	TGTGCCAGCAGTGACAGAGGGGGCTCAGGCACTGAAGCTTTCTTT	CASSDRGGSGTEAFF
NA	TRBJ2-7	TRBV2	many	TGTGCCAGCAGTGAACTGTCCTACGAGCAGTACTTC	CASSELSYEQYF
TRBD2	TRBJ2-5	TRBV19	many	TGTGCCAGTAGTCCTCGACTAGCGGGGCAAGAGACCCAGTACTTC	CASSPRLAGQETQYF
NA	TRBJ1-1	TRBV14	many	TGTGCCAGCAGCCAAAGGGGCAGGGGACCAAACACTGAAGCTTTCTTT	CASSQRGRGPNTEAFF
TRBD2	TRBJ2-5	TRBV6-1	few	TGTGCCAGCAGTGTATCCACTAGCGGGAGGGCCGCTGAGACCCAGTACTTC	CASSVSTSGRAAETQYF
TRBD1	TRBJ2-1	TRBV5-1	many	TGCGCCAGCAGCCAGCCGGGACAGGGATACAATGAGCAGTTCTTC	CASSQPGQGYNEQFF
NA	TRBJ1-5	TRBV19	many	TGTGCCAGTAGTCAAGTCACAGGGAATCAGCCCCAGCATTTT	CASSQVTGNQPQHF
TRBD2	TRBJ2-3	TRBV6-4	NA	TGTGCCAGCAGTCTGAGCGGGAAGGGGACAGATACGCAGTATTTT	CASSLSGKGTDTQYF
NA	TRBJ1-3	TRBV5-1	many	TGCGCCAGCAGCTCCGGGGGACTGAGCTCTGGAAACACCATATATTTT	CASSSGGLSSGNTIYF
TRBD2	TRBJ2-3	TRBV7-2	many	TGTGCCAGCAGCTTAGTAACTGGGACTAGCAATCCGGATACGCAGTATTTT	CASSLVTGTSNPDTQYF
TRBD1	TRBJ2-5	TRBV5-1	many	TGCGCCAGCAGCTTGGAGACAGGGGGAGAGACCCAGTACTTC	CASSLETGGETQYF
NA	TRBJ2-3	TRBV19	many	TGTGCCAGTAGTATAGCGGGAGGCACAGATACGCAGTATTTT	CASSIAGGTDTQYF
TRBD1	TRBJ1-2	TRBV2	many	TGTGCCAGCTCGACAGGGGATGGAGGCTACACCTTC	CASSTGDGGYTF
TRBD1	TRBJ1-1	TRBV5-6	NA	TGTGCCCGCAGCTTAACAGGGGCGGAAGCTTTCTTT	CARSLTGAEAFF
TRBD2	TRBJ2-2	TRBV7-3	many	TGTGCCAGCAGCCAAAGCGGGGGGGCCATCGGGGAGCTGTTTTTT	CASSQSGGAIGELFF
NA	TRBJ2-5	TRBV5-6	many	TGTGCCAGCAGCTTGAGACAGCAAGAGACCCAGTACTTC	CASSLRQQETQYF
TRBD1	TRBJ2-3	TRBV11-2	many	TGTGCCAGCAGCTCCAGGGGGCTGATTTGGACAGATACGCAGTATTTT	CASSSRGLIWTDTQYF
NA	TRBJ2-1	TRBV5-1	many	TGCGCCAGCAGGGGGGGGGCGACCTCCTACAATGAGCAGTTCTTC	CASRGGATSYNEQFF
NA	TRBJ1-3	TRBV7-6	few	TGTGCCAGCAGCTTAGCGGCAGCGAGCTCTGGAAACACCATATATTTT	CASSLAAASSGNTIYF
NA	TRBJ1-6	TRBV5-1	many	TGCGCCAGCAGCTTGTATAGTAATTCACCCCTCCACTTT	CASSLYSNSPLHF
NA	TRBJ1-4	TRBV10-3	many	TGTGCCATCAGTGAGTCTGGAGTCCCCAATGAAAAACTGTTTTTT	CAISESGVPNEKLFF
NA	TRBJ2-3	TRBV11-3	many	TGTGCCAGCAGCCCGGGGGACCCTAGCACAGATACGCAGTATTTT	CASSPGDPSTDTQYF
TRBD2	TRBJ2-1	TRBV27	many	TGTGCCAGCTCCTCCGTGACTAGCGGTAATGGAAAGCAGTTCTTC	CASSSVTSGNGKQFF
NA	TRBJ2-1	TRBV5-4	many	TGTGCCAGCAGCTTTTCGGGGGACTCCTACAATGAGCAGTTCTTC	CASSFSGDSYNEQFF
NA	TRBJ2-1	TRBV5-1	many	TGCGCCAGCAGCTTGGAACAGGTGTACAATGAGCAGTTCTTC	CASSLEQVYNEQFF
TRBD1	TRBJ1-6	TRBV30	NA	TGTGCCTGGAGTAGCGGGGACAGGGGTACTTCACCCCTCCACTTT	CAWSSGDRGTSPLHF
TRBD2	TRBJ2-5	TRBV6-5	many	TGTGCCAGCAAGCGGGAGTGGGGCCAAGAGACCCAGTACTTC	CASKREWGQETQYF
NA	TRBJ2-7	TRBV28	many	TGTGCCAGCAGTTTGAGGGGGGGGGACGAGCAGTACTTC	CASSLRGGDEQYF
NA	TRBJ1-5	TRBV30	few	TGTGCCTGGAGTGTAAGGGGCCAGGGGAGCAATCAGCCCCAGCATTTT	CAWSVRGQGSNQPQHF
NA	TRBJ2-7	TRBV29-1	many	TGCAGCGTGCTACAGGAGTACGAGCAGTACTTC	CSVLQEYEQYF
NA	TRBJ2-5	TRBV11-2	few	TGTGCCAGCAGCTTAGATCCCCCGGACAATCCCTACTTC	CASSLDPPDNPYF
TRBD1	TRBJ2-2	TRBV6-1	NA	TGTGCCAGCAGGACAGGGGGGAACACCGGGGAGCTGTTTTTT	CASRTGGNTGELFF
TRBD1	TRBJ1-2	TRBV25-1	many	TGTGCCAGCCGGGGACAGGGGGGTCGCTATGGCTACACCTTC	CASRGQGGRYGYTF
NA	TRBJ1-1	TRBV7-9	many	TGTGCCAGCAGCTTATCAGGTTTCGGGGTCGGCACTGAAGCTTTCTTT	CASSLSGFGVGTEAFF
NA	TRBJ1-3	TRBV9	many	TGTGCCAGCAGCCCCCGGGTCCGAATAAACACCATATATTTT	CASSPRVRINTIYF
NA	TRBJ2-6	TRBV5-1	many	TGCGCCAGCAGCCCGACAGGCGGATCTGGGGCCAACGTCCTGACTTTC	CASSPTGGSGANVLTF
TRBD1	TRBJ2-7	TRBV2	many	TGTGCCAGCACCCCCGTGAAGGCAGGGGGATCCTATAGGAGCTCCTACGAGCAGTACTTC	CASTPVKAGGSYRSSYEQYF
NA	TRBJ1-5	TRBV28	many	TGTGCCAGCAGGATCGGGGGGAATAGCAATCAGCCCCAGCATTTT	CASRIGGNSNQPQHF
TRBD1	TRBJ1-4	TRBV2	many	TGTGCCAGCACCTACAGGGGGCCGCGAGCGAATGAAAAACTGTTTTTT	CASTYRGPRANEKLFF
TRBD1	TRBJ1-1	TRBV7-9	many	TGTGCCAGCAGCATCACCGACAGGGGTTCTTCTGCTTTCTTT	CASSITDRGSSAFF
TRBD1	TRBJ2-1	TRBV7-7	many	TGTGCTAGCAGCAGGGACAGGGAGGCCTACAATGAGCAGTTCTTC	CASSRDREAYNEQFF
NA	TRBJ2-3	TRBV2	many	TGTGCCAAGACGAGGTTAGGGGCTATCACGCAGTATTTT	CAKTRLGAITQYF
NA	TRBJ2-3	TRBV9	many	TGTGCCAGCAGCCCGCGAGGGGGTCCCCCTGGAGATACGCAGTATTTT	CASSPRGGPPGDTQYF
NA	TRBJ1-2	TRBV5-1	many	TGCGCCAGCAGCCCCGGGTCAGGGGAACATGGCTACACCTTC	CASSPGSGEHGYTF
TRBD2	TRBJ2-1	TRBV13	few	TGTGCCAGCAGCACCTCTAGCGGGAGCTACAATGAGCAGTTCTTC	CASSTSSGSYNEQFF
TRBD1	TRBJ1-1	TRBV5-1	many	TGCGCCAGCAGCGGCGGGACAGTGAACACTGAAGCTTTCTTT	CASSGGTVNTEAFF
NA	TRBJ2-5	TRBV6-1	NA	TGTGCCAGCAGGGAGGGTTCAGTTCAAGAGACCCAGTACTTC	CASREGSVQETQYF
NA	TRBJ2-2	TRBV2	many	TGTGCCAGCAGTGAATGGACTCCCCTGGAGCTGTTTTTT	CASSEWTPLELFF
NA	TRBJ2-7	TRBV5-4	NA	TGTGCCAGCAGCTTGGCGGGGGGCGCCGGGAACGAGCAGTACTTC	CASSLAGGAGNEQYF
NA	TRBJ1-5	TRBV6-1	few	TGTGCCGGCAGTGCTCCGGACACTGGGCGTTATCAGCCCCAGCATTTT	CAGSAPDTGRYQPQHF
TRBD1	TRBJ2-2	TRBV7-2	NA	TGTGCCAGCAGCTCAAGGGACAGGGGTATCACCGGGGAGCTGTTTTTT	CASSSRDRGITGELFF
TRBD2	TRBJ2-1	TRBV4-2	many	TGTGCCAGCAGCTCACCGGGACTAGCGGTTCCCTCCTACAATGAGCAGTTCTTC	CASSSPGLAVPSYNEQFF
NA	TRBJ1-2	TRBV21-1	many	TGTGCCAGCAGCAAAGGAGTAGGGGCAGATTTTCACTATGGCTACACCTTC	CASSKGVGADFHYGYTF